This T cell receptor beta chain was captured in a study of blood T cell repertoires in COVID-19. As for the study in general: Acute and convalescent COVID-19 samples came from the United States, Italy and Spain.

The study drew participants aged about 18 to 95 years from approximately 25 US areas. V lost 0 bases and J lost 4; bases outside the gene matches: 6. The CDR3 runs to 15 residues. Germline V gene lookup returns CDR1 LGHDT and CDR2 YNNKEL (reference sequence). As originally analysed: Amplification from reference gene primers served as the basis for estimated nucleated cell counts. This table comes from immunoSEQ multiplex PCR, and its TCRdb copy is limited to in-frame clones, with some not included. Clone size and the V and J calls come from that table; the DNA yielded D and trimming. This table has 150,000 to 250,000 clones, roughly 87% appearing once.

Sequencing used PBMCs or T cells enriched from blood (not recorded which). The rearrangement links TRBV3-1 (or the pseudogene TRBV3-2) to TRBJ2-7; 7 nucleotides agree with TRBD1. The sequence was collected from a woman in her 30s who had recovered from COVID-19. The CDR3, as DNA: TGTGCCAGCAGCCAAGAAATAGGGGGCGCTTACGAGCAGTACTTC. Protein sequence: CASSQEIGGAYEQYF.